A single sample gave rise to the 3 T cell receptor beta chains below, sequenced in a study of shared clonotypes between healthy human individuals. Produced via immunoSEQ multiplex PCR; TCRdb's table is partial and in-frame only. The table records 90,000 to 120,000 clones, roughly 70% of them present only once. The sequenced material came from memory CD8+ T cells sorted from blood. Subset meaning: CD45RO+ cells pooled with CCR7-negative TemRA cells. The receptors were gathered from a woman between 25 and 40 years old in good health.

V is TRBV2 and J is TRBJ2-4; TRBD1 agrees at 7 bases. Germline CDR1 and CDR2: SNHLY and FYNNEI. Trimming took 5 bases from V and 8 from J; bases not matched to a gene: 9. The CDR3 has 14 residues. CDR3 bases: TGTGCCAGCAGTTATCAGGGGGTCTGGGACATTCAGTACTTC. Translated: CASSYQGVWDIQYF.

V usage is TRBV2 and J usage is TRBJ2-1, with 9 bases aligning to TRBD2. The J segment lost 7 bases and the V segment lost 6 bases, leaving 10 bases of the junction unmatched. Germline CDR1 SNHLY, CDR2 FYNNEI. This CDR3 is built from 15 residues. The CDR3 DNA reads as TGTGCCAGCAGCTTAGCGGGAGTACTGAAAAATGAGCAGTTCTTC. It specifies CASSLAGVLKNEQFF.

The chain uses TRBV25-1 and TRBJ2-1; 7 positions match TRBD1. Germline CDR1 reads MGHDK; CDR2 reads SYGVNS. This CDR3 has 15 residues. V lost 4 bases to trimming and J lost 3 bases; unmatched junction nucleotides: 6. The CDR3 spells CASSVPGTVYNEQFF. CDR3 nucleotide sequence: TGTGCCAGCAGTGTCCCCGGGACAGTCTACAATGAGCAGTTCTTC. The full variable domain, completed using reference TRBV25-1 and TRBJ2-1, is EADIYQTPRYLVIGTGKKITLECSQTMGHDKMYWYQQDPGMELHLIHYSYGVNSTEKGDLSSESTVSRIRTEHFPLTLESARPSHTSQYLCASSVPGTVYNEQFFGPGTRLTVL.